This T cell receptor beta chain was sequenced in a study of monozygotic twins with inflammatory bowel disease. The CDR3 loop spans 14 amino acids. Per the germline V gene, CDR1 is SGHRS and CDR2 is YFSETQ. Each UMI harboured a 6-nucleotide sample barcode and was appended via template switching. Nested PCRs (16 and 9 cycles, two total) were applied to TCRalpha and TCRbeta cDNA. TCRdb re-called the 5' RACE reads and shows each CDR3 protein once, DNA omitted. This sample's table has over 110,000 distinct CDR3 sequences. The draw for each donor consisted of a single 2.5 ml blood sample. Without any T cell sorting, total RNA was isolated from whole blood.

The sample taken for sequencing was blood. The chain joins TRBV5-1 to TRBJ2-7; TCRdb reports TRBD2, a call that lacks DNA to check it against. This receptor was obtained from a human donor with ulcerative colitis or Crohn's disease, or a healthy co-twin of an affected twin (not recorded which). The CDR3 loop reads CASSPEGWVREQYF.